The present TCR beta chain was sequenced within a study of cytomegalovirus exposure and HLA in healthy donors. With 5 bases removed from V and 5 bases from J, the gap between germline ends came to 9 bases. CDR3 length equals 13 residues. CDR1 is SGHTA and CDR2 is FQGTGA in the germline V gene. The primer mix had 60 Vbeta and 13 Jbeta primers. The repertoire was sequenced with immunoSEQ multiplex PCR; TCRdb's copy has only in-frame clones and lacks some. The sample has tens of thousands of clones, 70% to 80% seen once. The sample was PBMCs. J is TRBJ2-2 and V is TRBV7-3; weak D call: TRBD1 (6 bases). This clonotype originated in a man aged 30 to 39 in good health and CMV-seronegative. This CDR3 reads CASSLGQTGELFF. CDR3 bases: TGTGCCAGCAGCCTCGGACAGACCGGGGAGCTGTTTTTT.